This TCR beta chain was sequenced for a study of blood T cells in healthy people across ages (dated by TCRdb to 2013 to 2016). For the study in its entirety: In model experiments, template switching captured about one uniquely barcoded TCR beta cDNA molecule for every two T cells. To track age-related changes in TCR beta repertoire diversity, the study relied on deep sequencing normalized with unique cDNA molecular identifiers. The donors were split into four age groups: young (average roughly 15 years), middle-aged (39), aged (62) and long-lived (under 85). Donors of different ages were randomly distributed across sequencing lanes to avoid experimental bias. For two donors (one aged 18 to 29 and one aged 80 or older), the study analyzed two additional independent replicas of 1 million unique cDNA reads from the same blood draw.

As concerns this clonotype: No cognate antigen has been identified for it. No qualities accompany the bases; no much larger clone lies one base away.

Based on the germline V gene, the CDR1 and CDR2 sequences are SQVTM and ANQGSEA. Its CDR3 holds 14 amino acids, cysteine through phenylalanine. The entry retains the CDR3 DNA only, 42 bases that are in frame from base 1. The donors were around 39 Caucasian individuals from Russia, aged roughly 6 to 90 years, who were systemically healthy. Ten milliliters of peripheral blood were drawn from each donor into EDTA-treated Vacutainer tubes. Ficoll-Paque density-gradient centrifugation was used to isolate PBMCs, with at least 6.5 million per sample. Total RNA, at least 5 micrograms per sample, was extracted from PBMCs with Trizol reagent. For every donor, an aliquot of PBMCs went through flow cytometry to measure the percentages of naive CD45RAhigh/CD27high T cells. Points the paper makes about the study in general: As age increased, observed TCR beta diversity per million T cells dropped in a roughly linear way, and a significant reduction was already evident by age 40. Since profiling was done on bulk unsorted PBMCs, naive and antigen-experienced compartments could not be conclusively compared. Observed TCR beta diversity correlated strongly with the percentage of naive T cells measured by flow cytometry. Estimates of total diversity based on one million sequenced T cells were considered lower bounds and underestimates. Compared with the aged group, the long-lived group had more naive CD4+ T cells, fewer expanded clones and increased TCR diversity, suggesting age selection. Donor CMV infection status was unknown, potentially confounding age-related changes in expanded clonotypes.

Libraries were built with 5' RACE. TCRdb lists the instrument as Illumina HiSeq 2500. A second PCR of roughly 7 to 11 cycles was performed with a sample-barcoded 5' primer and a J-beta primer mix. A unique molecular identifier was introduced onto each TCR beta cDNA molecule by a template-switch 5' adaptor carrying 12 random nucleotides. At least 2.5 million CDR3-containing paired-end reads were obtained from each sample. First-strand cDNA synthesis was performed from all RNA using the Mint cDNA synthesis kit, with priming by a TRBC-specific oligonucleotide. All cDNA was treated with uracil-DNA glycosylase and then went through a first 18-cycle PCR with the universal primers M1SS and BC2_uni_R. Per the authors' processing: Each sample was normalized by randomly selecting 1 million high-quality reads, each carrying a distinct molecular identifier. Reads sharing molecular identifiers were discarded rather than binned into consensus sequences. MiTCR, run with a Q25 quality threshold and the strictest error-elimination algorithm, handled CDR3 identification, clonotype clustering and error correction. A nonparametric unseen species model with Euler transformation was used to estimate lower-bound total TCR beta diversity. TCRdb cleaned the public reads at Q25 with fastp, built clones with MiXCR and kept in-frame beta chains. Each entry is one CDR3 protein sequence, shown with its most common DNA and genes. V and J calls and clone size were set by TCRdb, not the authors. The sample has almost 1 million distinct CDR3 sequences on record, roughly 50% of them singletons. The biggest ten clones account for 20% to 25% of the sample.

Sequenced sample: blood. The TCR originated in a woman aged 55-70 years in good health. The chain is made from TRBV29-1 and TRBJ2-5, with 9 central nucleotides matching TRBD2. The J call may be wrong; the DNA end is better matched by TRBJ2-7. DNA sequence: TGCAGCGTTGAAATGGCTAGCGGGAAAGACGAGCAGTACTTC. Translated, this is CSVEMASGKDEQYF.